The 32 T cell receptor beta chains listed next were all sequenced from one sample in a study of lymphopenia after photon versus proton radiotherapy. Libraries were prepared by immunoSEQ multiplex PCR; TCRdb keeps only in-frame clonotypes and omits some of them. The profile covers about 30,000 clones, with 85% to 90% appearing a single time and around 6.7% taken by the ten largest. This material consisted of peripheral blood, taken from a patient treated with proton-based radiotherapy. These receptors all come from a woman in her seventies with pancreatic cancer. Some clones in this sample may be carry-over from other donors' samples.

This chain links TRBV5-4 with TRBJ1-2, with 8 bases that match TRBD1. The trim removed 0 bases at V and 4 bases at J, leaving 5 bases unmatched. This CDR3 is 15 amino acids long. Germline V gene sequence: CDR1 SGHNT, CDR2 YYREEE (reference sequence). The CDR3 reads CASSLEGTGGYGYTF. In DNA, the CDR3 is TGTGCCAGCAGCTTGGAGGGGACAGGAGGCTATGGCTACACCTTC.

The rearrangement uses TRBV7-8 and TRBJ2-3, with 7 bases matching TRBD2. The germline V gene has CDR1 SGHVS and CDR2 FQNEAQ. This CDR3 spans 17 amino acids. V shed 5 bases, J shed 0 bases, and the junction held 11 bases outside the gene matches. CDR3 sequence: CASSRGPSGISTDTQYF. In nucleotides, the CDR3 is TGTGCCAGCAGCCGGGGACCCAGCGGGATTAGCACAGATACGCAGTATTTT. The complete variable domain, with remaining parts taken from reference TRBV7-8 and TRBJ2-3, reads GAGVSQSPRYKVAKRGQDVALRCDPISGHVSLFWYQQALGQGPEFLTYFQNEAQLDKSGLPSDRFFAERPEGSVSTLKIQRTQQEDSAVYLCASSRGPSGISTDTQYFGPGTRLTVL.

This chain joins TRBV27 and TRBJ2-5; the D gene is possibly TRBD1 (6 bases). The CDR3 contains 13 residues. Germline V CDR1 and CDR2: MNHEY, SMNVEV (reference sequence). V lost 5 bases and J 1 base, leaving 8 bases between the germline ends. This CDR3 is CASSRQVQETQYF. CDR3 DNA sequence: TGTGCCAGCAGTAGACAGGTCCAAGAGACCCAGTACTTC.

CDR3 protein: CASRTTGTSGYEQYF. The DNA of the CDR3 is TGTGCCAGCAGAACCACCGGGACTAGCGGCTACGAGCAGTACTTC. The rearrangement links TRBV6-5 to TRBJ2-7; the match to TRBD2 covers 11 bases. Trimming removed 6 bases from V and 3 bases from J; junction bases left unmatched: 7. CDR1 is MNHEY and CDR2 is SVGAGI in the germline V gene. The CDR3 contains 15 residues.

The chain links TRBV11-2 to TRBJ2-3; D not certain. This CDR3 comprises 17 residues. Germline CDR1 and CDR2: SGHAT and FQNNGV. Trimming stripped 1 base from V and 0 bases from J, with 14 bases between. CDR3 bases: TGTGCCAGCAGCTTAGTTCAGTGGACGTGGAGCACAGATACGCAGTATTTT. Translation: CASSLVQWTWSTDTQYF.

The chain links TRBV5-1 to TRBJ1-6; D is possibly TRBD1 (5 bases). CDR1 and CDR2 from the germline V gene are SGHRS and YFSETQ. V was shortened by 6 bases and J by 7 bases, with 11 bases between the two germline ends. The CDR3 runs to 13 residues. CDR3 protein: CASKAGENSPLHF. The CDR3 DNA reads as TGCGCCAGCAAGGCGGGGGAGAATTCACCCCTCCACTTT.

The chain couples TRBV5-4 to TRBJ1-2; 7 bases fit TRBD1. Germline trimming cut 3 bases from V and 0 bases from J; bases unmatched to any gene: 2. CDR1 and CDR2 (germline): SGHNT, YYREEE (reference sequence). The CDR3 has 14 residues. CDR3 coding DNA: TGTGCCAGCAGCTGGGACAGAGCTAACTATGGCTACACCTTC. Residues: CASSWDRANYGYTF.

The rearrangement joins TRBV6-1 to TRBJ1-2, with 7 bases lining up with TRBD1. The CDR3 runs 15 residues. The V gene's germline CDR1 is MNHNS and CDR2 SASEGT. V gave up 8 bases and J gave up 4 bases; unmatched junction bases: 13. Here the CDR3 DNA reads TGTGCCAGCCTACCGACAGGGCCAGGGGGCTATGGCTACACCTTC. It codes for CASLPTGPGGYGYTF.

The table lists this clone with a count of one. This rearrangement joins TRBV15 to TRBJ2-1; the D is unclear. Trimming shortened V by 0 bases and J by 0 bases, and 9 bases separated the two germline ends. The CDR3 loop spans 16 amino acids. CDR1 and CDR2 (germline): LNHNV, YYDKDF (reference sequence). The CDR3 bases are TGTGCCACCAGCAGAGAAGTTGATCCCTCCTACAATGAGCAGTTCTTC. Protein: CATSREVDPSYNEQFF.

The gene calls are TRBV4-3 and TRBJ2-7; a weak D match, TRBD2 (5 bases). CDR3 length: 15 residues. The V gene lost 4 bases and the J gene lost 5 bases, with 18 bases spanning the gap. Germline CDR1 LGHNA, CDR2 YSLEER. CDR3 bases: TGCGCCAGCAGCCCGATGAGGGCTCCAAGCAACGAGCAGTACTTC. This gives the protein CASSPMRAPSNEQYF.

CDR3 sequence (DNA): TGCAGCGCCCCCTTCGGCGATGGCTACACCTTC. Protein: CSAPFGDGYTF. The chain links TRBV29-1 to TRBJ1-2; D remains unclear. The CDR3 consists of 11 residues. CDR1 and CDR2 (germline): SQVTM, ANQGSEA. With 7 bases removed from V and 6 bases from J, the gap between germline ends came to 12 bases.

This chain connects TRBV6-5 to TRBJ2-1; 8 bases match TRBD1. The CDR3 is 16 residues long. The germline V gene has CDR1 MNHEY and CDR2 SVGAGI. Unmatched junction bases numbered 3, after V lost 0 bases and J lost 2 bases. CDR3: CASSYSDRGPYNEQFF. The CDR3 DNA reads TGTGCCAGCAGTTACTCCGACAGGGGTCCCTACAATGAGCAGTTCTTC.

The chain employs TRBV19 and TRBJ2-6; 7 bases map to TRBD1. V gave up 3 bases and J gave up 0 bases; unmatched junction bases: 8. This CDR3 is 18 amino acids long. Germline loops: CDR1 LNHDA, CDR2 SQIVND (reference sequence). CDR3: CASSMGQPIVSGANVLTF. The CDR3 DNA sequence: TGTGCCAGTAGTATGGGACAGCCTATAGTCTCTGGGGCCAACGTCCTGACTTTC.

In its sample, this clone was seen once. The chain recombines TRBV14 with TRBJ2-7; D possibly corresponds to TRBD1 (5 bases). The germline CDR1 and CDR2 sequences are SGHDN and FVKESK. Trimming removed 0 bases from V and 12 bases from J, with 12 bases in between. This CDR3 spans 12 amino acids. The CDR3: CASSQDLATAYF. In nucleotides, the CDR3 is TGTGCCAGCAGCCAAGATCTCGCGACAGCGTACTTC.

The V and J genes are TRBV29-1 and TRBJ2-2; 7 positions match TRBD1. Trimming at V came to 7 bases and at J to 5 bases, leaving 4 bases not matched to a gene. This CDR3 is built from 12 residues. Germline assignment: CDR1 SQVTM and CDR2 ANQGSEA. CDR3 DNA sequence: TGCAGCGCGACAGGGTCGACCGGGGAGCTGTTTTTT. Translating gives CSATGSTGELFF.

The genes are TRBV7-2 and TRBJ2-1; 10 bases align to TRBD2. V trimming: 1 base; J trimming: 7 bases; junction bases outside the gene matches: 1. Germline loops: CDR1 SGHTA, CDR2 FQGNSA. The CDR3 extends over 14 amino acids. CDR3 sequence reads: CASSLVLAGNEQFF. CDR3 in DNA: TGTGCCAGCAGCTTAGTACTAGCGGGAAATGAGCAGTTCTTC.

CDR3 loop: CASSARGGDGTQYF. CDR3 bases: TGTGCCAGCAGCGCCCGCGGCGGCGACGGGACCCAGTACTTC. This rearrangement joins TRBV7-2 to TRBJ2-5; D is uncertain. Trimming stripped 5 bases from V and 7 bases from J, with 17 bases between. Germline V gives CDR1 SGHTA, CDR2 FQGNSA. The CDR3 is 14 amino acids. Together with reference TRBV7-2 and TRBJ2-5, the CDR3 gives the full variable domain: GAGVSQSPSNKVTEKGKDVELRCDPISGHTALYWYRQSLGQGLEFLIYFQGNSAPDKSGLPSDRFSAERTGGSVSTLTIQRTQQEDSAVYLCASSARGGDGTQYFGPGTRLLVL.

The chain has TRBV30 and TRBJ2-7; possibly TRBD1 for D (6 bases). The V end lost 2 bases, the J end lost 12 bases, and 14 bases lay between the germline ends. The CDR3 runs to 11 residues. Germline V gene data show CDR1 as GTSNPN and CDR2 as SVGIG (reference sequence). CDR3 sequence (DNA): TGTGCCTGGAGTCTAAGGGGGTTCGTGTACTTC. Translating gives CAWSLRGFVYF.

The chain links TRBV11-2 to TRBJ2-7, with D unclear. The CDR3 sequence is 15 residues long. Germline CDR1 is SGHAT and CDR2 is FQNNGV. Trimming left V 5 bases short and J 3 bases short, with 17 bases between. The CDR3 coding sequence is TGTGCCAGCAGCCCCCTAAATGTTCCGTACTACGAGCAGTACTTC. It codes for CASSPLNVPYYEQYF. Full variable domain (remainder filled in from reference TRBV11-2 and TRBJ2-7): EAGVAQSPRYKIIEKRQSVAFWCNPISGHATLYWYQQILGQGPKLLIQFQNNGVVDDSQLPKDRFSAERLKGVDSTLKIQPAKLEDSAVYLCASSPLNVPYYEQYFGPGTRLTVT.

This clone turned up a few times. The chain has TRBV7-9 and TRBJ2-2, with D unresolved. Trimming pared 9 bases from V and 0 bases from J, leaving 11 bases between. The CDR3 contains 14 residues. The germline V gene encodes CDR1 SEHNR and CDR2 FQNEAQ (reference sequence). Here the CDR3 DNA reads TGTGCCAGGGGGATTGGGACGAACACCGGGGAGCTGTTTTTT. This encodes CARGIGTNTGELFF.

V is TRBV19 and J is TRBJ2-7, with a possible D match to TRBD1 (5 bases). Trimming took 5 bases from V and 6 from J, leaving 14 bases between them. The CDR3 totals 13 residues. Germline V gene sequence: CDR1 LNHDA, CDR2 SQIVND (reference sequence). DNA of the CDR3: TGTGCCAGTAGTCCGATTACAGGCGGCGAGCAGTACTTC. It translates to CASSPITGGEQYF.

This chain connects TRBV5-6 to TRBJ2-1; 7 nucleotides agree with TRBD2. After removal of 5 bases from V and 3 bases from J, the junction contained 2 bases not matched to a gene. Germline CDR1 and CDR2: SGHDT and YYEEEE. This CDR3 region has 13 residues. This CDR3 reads CASRPGGYNEQFF. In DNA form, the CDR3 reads TGTGCCAGCAGGCCGGGGGGCTACAATGAGCAGTTCTTC. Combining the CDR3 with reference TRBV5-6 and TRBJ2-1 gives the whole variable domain DAGVTQSPTHLIKTRGQQVTLRCSPKSGHDTVSWYQQALGQGPQFIFQYYEEEERQRGNFPDRFSGHQFPNYSSELNVNALLLGDSALYLCASRPGGYNEQFFGPGTRLTVL.

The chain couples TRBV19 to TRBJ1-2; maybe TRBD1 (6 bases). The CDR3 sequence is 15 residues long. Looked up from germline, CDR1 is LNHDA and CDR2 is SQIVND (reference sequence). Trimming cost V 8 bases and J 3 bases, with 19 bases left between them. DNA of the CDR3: TGTGCCAGTTACCACCGGGACACCTCTTACTATGGCTACACCTTC. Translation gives CASYHRDTSYYGYTF.

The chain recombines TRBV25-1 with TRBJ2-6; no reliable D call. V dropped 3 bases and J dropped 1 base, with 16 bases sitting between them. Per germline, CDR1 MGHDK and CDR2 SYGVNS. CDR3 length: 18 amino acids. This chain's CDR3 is CASSDTPGRKSGANVLTF. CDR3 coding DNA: TGTGCCAGCAGTGATACCCCCGGTCGGAAGTCTGGGGCCAACGTCCTGACTTTC.

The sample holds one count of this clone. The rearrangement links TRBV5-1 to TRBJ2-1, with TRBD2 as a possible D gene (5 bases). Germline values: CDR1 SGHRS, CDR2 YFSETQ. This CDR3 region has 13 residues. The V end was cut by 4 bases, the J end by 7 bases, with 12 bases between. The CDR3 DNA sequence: TGCGCCAGCAGCCCAAGGACGGGGAATGAGCAGTTCTTC. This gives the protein CASSPRTGNEQFF.

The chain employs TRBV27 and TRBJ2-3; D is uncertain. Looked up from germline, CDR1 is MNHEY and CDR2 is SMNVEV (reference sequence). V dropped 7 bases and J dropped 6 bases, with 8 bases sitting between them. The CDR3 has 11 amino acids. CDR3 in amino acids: CASTRQDTQYF. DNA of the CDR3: TGTGCCAGCACCCGCCAGGATACGCAGTATTTT.

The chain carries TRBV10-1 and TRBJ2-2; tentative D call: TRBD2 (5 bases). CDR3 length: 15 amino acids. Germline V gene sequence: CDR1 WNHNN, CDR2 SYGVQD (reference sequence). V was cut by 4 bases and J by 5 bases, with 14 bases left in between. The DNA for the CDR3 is TGCGCCAGCAGTGGAAATAGCGCCCTGACCGGGGAGCTGTTTTTT. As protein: CASSGNSALTGELFF.

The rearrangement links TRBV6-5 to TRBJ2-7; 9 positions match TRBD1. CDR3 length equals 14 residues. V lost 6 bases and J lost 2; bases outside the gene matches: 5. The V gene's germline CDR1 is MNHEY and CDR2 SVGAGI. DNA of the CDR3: TGTGCCAGCAGGGGGACAGGGCCTACCTACGAGCAGTACTTC. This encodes CASRGTGPTYEQYF.

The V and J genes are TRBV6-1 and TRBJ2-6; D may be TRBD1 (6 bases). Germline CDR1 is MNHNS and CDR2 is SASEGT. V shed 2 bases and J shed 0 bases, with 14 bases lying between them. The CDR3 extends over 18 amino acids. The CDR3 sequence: CASSEQGSPSSGANVLTF. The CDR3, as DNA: TGTGCCAGCAGTGAACAGGGGTCCCCTTCCTCTGGGGCCAACGTCCTGACTTTC.

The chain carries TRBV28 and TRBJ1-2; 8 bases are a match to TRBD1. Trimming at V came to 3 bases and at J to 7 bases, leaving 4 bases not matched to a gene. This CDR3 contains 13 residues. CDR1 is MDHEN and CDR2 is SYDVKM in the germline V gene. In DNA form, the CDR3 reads TGTGCCAGCAGTTTTTCCCAGGGGGCTGGCTACACCTTC. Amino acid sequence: CASSFSQGAGYTF.

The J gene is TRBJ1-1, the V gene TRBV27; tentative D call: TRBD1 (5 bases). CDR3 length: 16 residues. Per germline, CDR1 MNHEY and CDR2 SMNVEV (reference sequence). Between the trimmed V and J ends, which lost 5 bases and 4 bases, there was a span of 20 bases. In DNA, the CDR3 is TGTGCCAGCAGTCCCCGATGGAGGGGCCGCCCCACTGAAGCTTTCTTT. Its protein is CASSPRWRGRPTEAFF.

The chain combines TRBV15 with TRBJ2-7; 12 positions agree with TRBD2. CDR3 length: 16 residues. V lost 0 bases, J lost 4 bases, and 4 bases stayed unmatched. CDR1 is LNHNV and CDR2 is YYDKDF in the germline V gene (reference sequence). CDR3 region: CATSRDPGLAGYEQYF. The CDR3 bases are TGTGCCACCAGCAGAGACCCGGGACTAGCGGGTTACGAGCAGTACTTC.